This T cell receptor beta chain came from a study of high-grade serous ovarian cancer treatment subgroups. Study information: Mean per sample: around 14,000 reads, 6,500 to 9,000 unique TCR beta rearrangements. Whole-study findings and limits: These tumor repertoires lack spatial information from bulk sequencing. Repertoire similarity ranged about 0.095 to 0.8 between tumors of one patient.

V was clipped by 4 bases and J by 2 bases, with 17 bases between them. The CDR3 runs 15 residues. Germline V lookup: CDR1 GTSNPN, CDR2 SVGIG (reference sequence). Libraries were prepared by immunoSEQ multiplex PCR; TCRdb keeps only in-frame clonotypes and omits some of them. This sample has 30,000 to 40,000 clones, with around three quarters found just once. Tumor samples were obtained before definitive surgery or chemotherapy. Concerning this clone: Its antigen is unidentified.

V gene TRBV30 combines with J gene TRBJ2-5; D remains unclear. This clonotype was obtained from a human donor with high-grade serous ovarian cancer. Sequencing input: tumor tissue. The CDR3 coding sequence is TGTGCCTGGAAGCCCCAGCTCCCCTTACAAGAGACCCAGTACTTC. Protein: CAWKPQLPLQETQYF.